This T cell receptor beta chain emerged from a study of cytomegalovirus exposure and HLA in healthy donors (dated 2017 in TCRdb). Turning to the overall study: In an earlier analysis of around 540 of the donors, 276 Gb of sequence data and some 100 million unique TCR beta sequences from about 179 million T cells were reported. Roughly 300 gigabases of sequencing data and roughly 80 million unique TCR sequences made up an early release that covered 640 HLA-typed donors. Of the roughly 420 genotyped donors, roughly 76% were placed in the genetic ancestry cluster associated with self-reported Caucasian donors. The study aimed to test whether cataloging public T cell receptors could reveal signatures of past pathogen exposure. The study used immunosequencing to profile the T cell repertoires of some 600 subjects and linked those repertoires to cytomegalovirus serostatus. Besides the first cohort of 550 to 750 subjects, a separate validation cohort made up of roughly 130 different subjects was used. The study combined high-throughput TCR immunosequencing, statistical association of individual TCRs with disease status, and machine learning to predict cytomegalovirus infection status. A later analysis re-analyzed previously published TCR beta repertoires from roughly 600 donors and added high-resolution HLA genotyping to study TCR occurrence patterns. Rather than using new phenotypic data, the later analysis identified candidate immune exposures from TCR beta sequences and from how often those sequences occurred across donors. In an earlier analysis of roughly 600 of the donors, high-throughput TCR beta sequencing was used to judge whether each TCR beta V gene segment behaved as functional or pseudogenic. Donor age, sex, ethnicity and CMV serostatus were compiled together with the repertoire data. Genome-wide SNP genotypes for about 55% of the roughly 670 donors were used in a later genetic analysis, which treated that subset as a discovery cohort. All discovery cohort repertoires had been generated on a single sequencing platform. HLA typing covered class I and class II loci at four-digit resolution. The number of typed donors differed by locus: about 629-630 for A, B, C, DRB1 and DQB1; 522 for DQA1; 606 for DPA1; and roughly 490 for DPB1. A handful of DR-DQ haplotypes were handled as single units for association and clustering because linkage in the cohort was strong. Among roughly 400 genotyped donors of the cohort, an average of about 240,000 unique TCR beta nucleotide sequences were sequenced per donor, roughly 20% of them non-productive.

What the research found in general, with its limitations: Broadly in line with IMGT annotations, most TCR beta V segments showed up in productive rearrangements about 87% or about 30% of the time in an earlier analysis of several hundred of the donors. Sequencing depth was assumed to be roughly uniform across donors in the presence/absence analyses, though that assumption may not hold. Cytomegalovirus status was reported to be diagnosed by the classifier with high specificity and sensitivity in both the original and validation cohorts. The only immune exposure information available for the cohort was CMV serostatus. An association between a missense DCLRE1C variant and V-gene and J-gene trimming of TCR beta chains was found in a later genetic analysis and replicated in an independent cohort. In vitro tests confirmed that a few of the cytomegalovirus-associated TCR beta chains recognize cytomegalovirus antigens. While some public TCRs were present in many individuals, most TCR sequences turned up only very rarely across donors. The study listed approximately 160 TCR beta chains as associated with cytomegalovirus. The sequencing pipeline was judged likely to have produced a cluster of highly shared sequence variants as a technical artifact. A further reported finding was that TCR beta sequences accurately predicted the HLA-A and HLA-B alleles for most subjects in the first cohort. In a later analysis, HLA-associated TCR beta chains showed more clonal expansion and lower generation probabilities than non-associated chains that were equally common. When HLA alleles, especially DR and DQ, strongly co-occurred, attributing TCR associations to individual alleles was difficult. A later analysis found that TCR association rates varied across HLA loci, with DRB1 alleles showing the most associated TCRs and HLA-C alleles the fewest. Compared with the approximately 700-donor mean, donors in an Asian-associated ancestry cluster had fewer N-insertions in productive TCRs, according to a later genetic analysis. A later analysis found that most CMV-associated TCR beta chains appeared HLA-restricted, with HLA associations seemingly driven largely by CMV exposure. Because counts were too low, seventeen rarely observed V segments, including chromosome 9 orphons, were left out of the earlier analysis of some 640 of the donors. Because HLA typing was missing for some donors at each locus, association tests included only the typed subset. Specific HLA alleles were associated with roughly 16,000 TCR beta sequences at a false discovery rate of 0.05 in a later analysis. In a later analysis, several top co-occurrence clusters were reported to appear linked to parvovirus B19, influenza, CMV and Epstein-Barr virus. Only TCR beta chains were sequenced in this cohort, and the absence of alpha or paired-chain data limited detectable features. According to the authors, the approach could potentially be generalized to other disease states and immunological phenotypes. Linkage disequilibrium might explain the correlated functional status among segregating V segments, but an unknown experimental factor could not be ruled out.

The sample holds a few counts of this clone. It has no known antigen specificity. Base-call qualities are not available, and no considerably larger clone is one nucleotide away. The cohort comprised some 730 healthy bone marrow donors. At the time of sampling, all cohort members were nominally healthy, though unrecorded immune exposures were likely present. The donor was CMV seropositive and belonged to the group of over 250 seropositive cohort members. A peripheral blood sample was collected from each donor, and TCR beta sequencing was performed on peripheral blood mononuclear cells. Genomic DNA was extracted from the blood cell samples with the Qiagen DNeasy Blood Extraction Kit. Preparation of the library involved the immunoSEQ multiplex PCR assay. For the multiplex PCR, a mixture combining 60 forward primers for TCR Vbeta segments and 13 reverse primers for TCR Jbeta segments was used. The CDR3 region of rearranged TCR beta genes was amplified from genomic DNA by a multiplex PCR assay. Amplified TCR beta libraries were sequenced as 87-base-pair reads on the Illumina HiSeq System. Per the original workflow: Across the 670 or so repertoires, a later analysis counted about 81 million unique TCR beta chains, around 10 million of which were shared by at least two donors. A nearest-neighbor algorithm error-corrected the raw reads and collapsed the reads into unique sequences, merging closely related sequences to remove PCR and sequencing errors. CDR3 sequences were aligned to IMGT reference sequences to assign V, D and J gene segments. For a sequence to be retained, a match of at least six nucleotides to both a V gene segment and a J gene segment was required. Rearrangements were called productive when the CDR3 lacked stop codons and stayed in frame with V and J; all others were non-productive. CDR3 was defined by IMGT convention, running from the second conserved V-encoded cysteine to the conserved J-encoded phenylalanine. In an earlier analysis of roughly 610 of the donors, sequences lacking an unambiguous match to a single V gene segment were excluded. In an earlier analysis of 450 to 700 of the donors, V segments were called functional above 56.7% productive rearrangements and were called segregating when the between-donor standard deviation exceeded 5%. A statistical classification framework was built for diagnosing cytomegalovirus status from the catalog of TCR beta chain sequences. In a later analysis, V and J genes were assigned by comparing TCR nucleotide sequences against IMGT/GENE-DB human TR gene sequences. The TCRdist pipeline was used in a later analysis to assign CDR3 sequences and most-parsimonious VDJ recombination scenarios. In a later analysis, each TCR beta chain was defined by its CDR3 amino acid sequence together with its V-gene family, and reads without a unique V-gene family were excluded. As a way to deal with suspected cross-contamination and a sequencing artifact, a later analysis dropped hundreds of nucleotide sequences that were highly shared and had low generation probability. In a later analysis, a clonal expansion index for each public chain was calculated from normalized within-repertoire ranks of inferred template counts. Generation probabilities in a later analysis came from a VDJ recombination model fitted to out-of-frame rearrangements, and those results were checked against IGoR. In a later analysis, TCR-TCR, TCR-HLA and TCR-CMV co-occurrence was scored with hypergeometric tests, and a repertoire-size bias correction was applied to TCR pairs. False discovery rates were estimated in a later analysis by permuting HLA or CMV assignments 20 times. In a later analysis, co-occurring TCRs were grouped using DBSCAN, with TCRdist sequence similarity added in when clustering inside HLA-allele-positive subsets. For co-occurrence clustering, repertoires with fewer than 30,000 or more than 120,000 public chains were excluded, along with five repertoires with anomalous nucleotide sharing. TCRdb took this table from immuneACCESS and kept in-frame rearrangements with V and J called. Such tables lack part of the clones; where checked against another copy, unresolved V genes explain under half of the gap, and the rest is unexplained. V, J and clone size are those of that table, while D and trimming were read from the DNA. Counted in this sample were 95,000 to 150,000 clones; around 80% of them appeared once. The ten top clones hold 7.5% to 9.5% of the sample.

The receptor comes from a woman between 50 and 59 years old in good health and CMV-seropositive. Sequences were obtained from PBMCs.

The bases are TGTGCCAGCAGTGAAGCGGGAGGGGGGGCCAGGGATACGCAGTATTTT. It translates as CASSEAGGGARDTQYF. The chain is assembled from TRBV2 and TRBJ2-3; TRBD2 is a possible D gene, resting on 7 matching bases. V was cut back by 0 bases and J by 6 bases, leaving a gap of 16 bases between them. The CDR3 has 16 amino acids, counting the end cysteine and phenylalanine. The read is trimmed to its CDR3 DNA, 48 bases read in frame from base 1. The germline V gene sets CDR1 to SNHLY and CDR2 to FYNNEI.